The 6 T cell receptor beta chains listed next were all sequenced from one sample in a study of OX40 agonist ivuxolimab in advanced cancers. Repertoires were generated with immunoSEQ multiplex PCR, while TCRdb's copy carries only in-frame clones and drops some. In the table there are about 58,000 clones, less than 85% of which are singletons. The sequencing here drew on CD4+ or CD8+ T cells sorted from blood, taken in a trial of the OX40 agonist ivuxolimab. The receptors were sampled from an adult with an advanced solid tumor such as melanoma, head and neck, liver or kidney cancer.

The chain combines TRBV7-8 with TRBJ1-1; the D gene is possibly TRBD1 (6 bases). Per germline, CDR1 SGHVS and CDR2 FQNEAQ. Trimming shortened V by 5 bases and J by 1 base, and 20 bases separated the two germline ends. The CDR3 totals 17 residues. DNA of the CDR3: TGTGCCAGCAGCCCTCCCCTCAGGGGAGAAAGGAACACTGAAGCTTTCTTT. Encoded protein: CASSPPLRGERNTEAFF.

The chain carries TRBV28 and TRBJ1-6, with 7 bases identical to TRBD1. J lost 10 bases, V lost 2 bases, and 8 bases had no gene match. CDR3 length: 15 residues. The germline V gene has CDR1 MDHEN and CDR2 SYDVKM. The CDR3 sequence: CASSLRSGQRSPLHF. CDR3 sequence (DNA): TGTGCCAGCAGTTTACGGTCGGGACAGAGGTCACCCCTCCACTTT.

V is TRBV6-6 and J is TRBJ1-6; D might be TRBD1 (5 bases). The CDR3 runs to 15 residues. V dropped 6 bases and J dropped 9 bases, with 18 bases sitting between them. Germline CDR1 reads MNHNY; CDR2 reads SVGAGI (reference sequence). Written as DNA, the CDR3 is TGTGCCAGCAGCCCGGGGCAAGCCCCAACTTCACCCCTCCACTTT. Translating it yields CASSPGQAPTSPLHF.

The genes are TRBV7-3 and TRBJ2-5; 8 bases line up with TRBD2. Germline V lookup: CDR1 SGHTA, CDR2 FQGTGA. Losses at the gene ends were 5 bases for V and 5 bases for J; bases not matched to a gene: 13. The CDR3 loop spans 16 amino acids. In nucleotides, the CDR3 is TGTGCCAGCAGCCCGATCCATAAAAGACTAGCGGAGACCCAGTACTTC. This gives the protein CASSPIHKRLAETQYF.

This chain links TRBV5-6 with TRBJ1-4; no reliable D call. The germline V and J ends were trimmed by 1 base and 0 bases, with 10 bases remaining between them. CDR1 SGHDT and CDR2 YYEEEE come from the germline V gene. The CDR3 covers 16 residues. The CDR3: CASSLRPSATNEKLFF. CDR3 coding DNA: TGTGCCAGCAGCTTGCGTCCCAGCGCAACTAATGAAAAACTGTTTTTT.

This chain joins TRBV27 and TRBJ2-7; TRBD1 matches at 10 bases. The germline V gene has CDR1 MNHEY and CDR2 SMNVEV (reference sequence). The J segment lost 2 bases and the V segment lost 5 bases, leaving 6 bases of the junction unmatched. The CDR3 is 15 amino acids. The CDR3 loop is CASSPGTGATYEQYF. The CDR3 DNA sequence: TGTGCCAGCAGTCCCGGGACAGGGGCGACCTACGAGCAGTACTTC.